This paragraph covers one TCR beta chain sequence. Its target is unknown. The naive CD8 fraction comprised CD45RO-negative cells positively selected for CCR7 and excluded terminally differentiated effector memory CD45RA+ cells. The sample is drawn from a study of shared clonotypes between healthy human individuals. Study-wide points: Incomplete sequencing of sorted subsets was indicated by rarefaction despite large depth. Sharing of clonotypes among donors was expected to vary with sequencing depth.

The assay was immunoSEQ multiplex PCR, and TCRdb's table has in-frame clones only and misses some. The repertoire consists of 500,000 to 700,000 clones, with approximately 95% occurring once and the leading ten covering over 0.1%. Germline-derived CDR1 and CDR2 are SEHNR and FQNEAQ (reference sequence). CDR3 length: 15 residues. V dropped 5 bases and J dropped 5; count of bases not matched to a gene: 11. This chain links TRBV7-9 with TRBJ2-7; the match to TRBD2 covers 8 bases. The sequence derives from a woman aged 25-40 years in good health. The sequenced sample was naive CD8+ T cells sorted from blood. DNA of the CDR3: TGTGCCAGCAGCCTTTCGACGGGAGGGCCGGACGAGCAGTACTTC. Translation: CASSLSTGGPDEQYF.